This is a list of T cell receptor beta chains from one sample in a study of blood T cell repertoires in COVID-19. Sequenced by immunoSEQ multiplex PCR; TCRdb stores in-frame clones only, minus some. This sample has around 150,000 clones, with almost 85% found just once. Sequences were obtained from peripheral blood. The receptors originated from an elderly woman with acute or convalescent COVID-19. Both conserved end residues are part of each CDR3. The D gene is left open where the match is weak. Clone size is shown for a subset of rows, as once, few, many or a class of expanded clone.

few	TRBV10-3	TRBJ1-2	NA	TGTGCCATCAGTGATTCCGAGTTTAACTATGGCTACACCTTC	CAISDSEFNYGYTF
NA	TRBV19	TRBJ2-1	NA	TGTGCCAGTAGTATTGGCAGTGGGGGGATAGGGGAGCAGTTCTTC	CASSIGSGGIGEQFF
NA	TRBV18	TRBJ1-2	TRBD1	TGTGCCAGCTCACCCCCACACCCACGGACAGGGCCTGATGGCTACACCTTC	CASSPPHPRTGPDGYTF
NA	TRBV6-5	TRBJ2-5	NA	TGTGCCAGCAGTTATTCTCCTGACACCCAAGAGACCCAGTACTTC	CASSYSPDTQETQYF
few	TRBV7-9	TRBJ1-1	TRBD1	TGTGCCAGCAGCTTAGGACAGGGAGCTTTCTTT	CASSLGQGAFF
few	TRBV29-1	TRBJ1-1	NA	TGCAGCGCTAGGCCTGGGTGGGCCACTGAAGCTTTCTTT	CSARPGWATEAFF
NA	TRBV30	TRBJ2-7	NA	TGTGCCTGGAGTGCATTCGGGAGAGGTTCCGAGCAGTACTTC	CAWSAFGRGSEQYF
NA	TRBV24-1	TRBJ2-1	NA	TGTGCCACCCAGGGTTACAATGAGCAGTTCTTC	CATQGYNEQFF
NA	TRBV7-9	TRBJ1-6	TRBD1	TGTGCCAGCAGCTCCCGTCCCGGGACAGGAAATTCACCCCTCCACTTT	CASSSRPGTGNSPLHF
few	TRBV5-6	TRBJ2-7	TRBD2	TGTGCCAGCAGCTTCCGGACTAGCGGGAGGGGACACGAGCAGTACTTC	CASSFRTSGRGHEQYF
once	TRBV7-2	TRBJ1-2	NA	TGTGCCAGCAGCTCCTTCTCCAGTCAATATGGCTACACCTTC	CASSSFSSQYGYTF
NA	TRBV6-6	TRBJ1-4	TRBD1	TGTGCCAGCACCCAGGACAGGGCTGCAACTAATGAAAAACTGTTTTTT	CASTQDRAATNEKLFF
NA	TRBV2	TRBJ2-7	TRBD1	TGTGCCAGCAGTGGACAGGGTACGGGCGAGCAGTACTTC	CASSGQGTGEQYF
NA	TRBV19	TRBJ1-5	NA	TGTGCCAGTAGTACGGAGGGTCTTAGCAATCAGCCCCAGCATTTT	CASSTEGLSNQPQHF
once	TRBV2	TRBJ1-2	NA	TGTGCCAGCAGTGAAGCATCGAGGGTTCTCATAACCTTC	CASSEASRVLITF
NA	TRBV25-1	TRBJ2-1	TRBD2	TGTGCCAGCAGCAGGACTAGCGGGGCCTACAATGAGCAGTTCTTC	CASSRTSGAYNEQFF
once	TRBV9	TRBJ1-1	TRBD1	TGTGCCAGCAGCACAGGACAGGGGAAGGGGGGAAACACTGAAGCTTTCTTT	CASSTGQGKGGNTEAFF
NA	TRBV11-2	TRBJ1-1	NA	TGTGCCAGCAGCCCCGGTTTAAGCGGGACTGAAGCTTTCTTT	CASSPGLSGTEAFF
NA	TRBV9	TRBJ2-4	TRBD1	TGTGCCAGCAGCCAAACTAAGGACAGGGGGCGCCGAAACATTCAGTACTTC	CASSQTKDRGRRNIQYF
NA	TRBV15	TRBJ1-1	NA	TGTGCCACCAGCAGCGATGTTGGCATCACTGAAGCTTTCTTT	CATSSDVGITEAFF
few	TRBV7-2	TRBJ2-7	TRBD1	TGTGCCAGCAGCTTCGGGACAGGGGGGTTTGAGCAGTACTTC	CASSFGTGGFEQYF
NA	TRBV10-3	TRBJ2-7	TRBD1	TGTGCCATCAGGGACAGGTTTAACGAGCAGTACTTC	CAIRDRFNEQYF
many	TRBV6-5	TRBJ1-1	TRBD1	TGTGCCAGCAGCACAGACGGACAGGGAAACACTGAAGCTTTCTTT	CASSTDGQGNTEAFF
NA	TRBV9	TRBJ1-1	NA	TGTGCCAGCAGCCCTGGGGGGTTAGAAGCTTTCTTT	CASSPGGLEAFF
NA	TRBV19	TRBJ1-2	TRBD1	TGTGCCAGTAGTAAAGGGGGCAACTATGGCTACACCTTC	CASSKGGNYGYTF
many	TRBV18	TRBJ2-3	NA	TGTGCCAGCTCACCGATACAGGTATCTAGCACAGATACGCAGTATTTT	CASSPIQVSSTDTQYF
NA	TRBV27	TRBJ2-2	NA	TGTGCCAGCAGTTTTTCCCTAGCATCATCCGGGGAGCTGTTTTTT	CASSFSLASSGELFF
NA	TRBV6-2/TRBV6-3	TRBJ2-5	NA	TGTGCCAGCAGTTACCTTGAGTTTGAGACCCAGTACTTC	CASSYLEFETQYF
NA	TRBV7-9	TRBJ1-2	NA	TGTGCCAGCAGCCGCCAGTATGGCTACACCTTC	CASSRQYGYTF
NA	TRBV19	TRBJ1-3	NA	TGTGCCAGTAGTCCCAACTCCGGCAGGGCTGGAAACACCATATATTTT	CASSPNSGRAGNTIYF
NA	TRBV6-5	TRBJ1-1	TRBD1	TGTGCCAGCAGTATACCAGGGGGGAACACTGAAGCTTTCTTT	CASSIPGGNTEAFF
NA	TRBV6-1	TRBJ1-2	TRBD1	TGTGCCAGCAGTGAAGGGGACAGCCTCTATGGCTACACCTTC	CASSEGDSLYGYTF
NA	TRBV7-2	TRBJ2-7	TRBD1	TGTGCCAGCAGCTTAGAGGGACAGGGTGGCGAGCAGTACTTC	CASSLEGQGGEQYF
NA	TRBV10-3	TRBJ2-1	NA	TGTGCCATCAGTGAGTCAACACTCCGGAGCTCCTACAATGAGCAGTTCTTC	CAISESTLRSSYNEQFF
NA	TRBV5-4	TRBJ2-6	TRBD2	TGTGCCAGCAGCGTCGGCGGGGGCTCTGGGGCCAACGTCCTGACTTTC	CASSVGGGSGANVLTF
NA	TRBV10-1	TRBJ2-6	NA	TGCGCCAGCAGTGAGTCCCGAGGCGGAGTAAGGACTGGGGCCAACGTCCTGACTTTC	CASSESRGGVRTGANVLTF
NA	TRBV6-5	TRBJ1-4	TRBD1	TGTGCCACCCAACGGACAGGAGGGGATGAAAAACTGTTTTTT	CATQRTGGDEKLFF
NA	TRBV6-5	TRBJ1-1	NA	TGTGCCAGCAGGACGACAAGGAACACTGAAGCTTTCTTT	CASRTTRNTEAFF
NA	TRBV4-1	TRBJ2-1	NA	TGCGCCAGCAGCCAAGGGGAGGGGGGCTCCTACAATGAGCAGTTCTTC	CASSQGEGGSYNEQFF
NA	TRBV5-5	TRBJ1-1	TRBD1	TGTGCCAGCAGCCTGACAGGGTATAGGGCGAACACTGAAGCTTTCTTT	CASSLTGYRANTEAFF
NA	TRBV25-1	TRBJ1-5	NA	TGTGCCAGCAGTGAAACCGCTAAGGGGGCCCAGCATTTT	CASSETAKGAQHF
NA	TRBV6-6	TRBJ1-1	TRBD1	TGTGCCAGCAGCTTCGGACAGGCTATGAACACTGAAGCTTTCTTT	CASSFGQAMNTEAFF
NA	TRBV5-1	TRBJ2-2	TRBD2	TGCGCCAGCAGCTTAGGGACTAGCGGGAGGATCACCGGGGAGCTGTTTTTT	CASSLGTSGRITGELFF
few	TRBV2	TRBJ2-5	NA	TGTGCCAGCAGCGCACCCTTTGACAACATATTAAACCAAGAGACCCAGTACTTC	CASSAPFDNILNQETQYF
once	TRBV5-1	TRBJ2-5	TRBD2	TGCGCCAGCAACGCGGCGGGGGGTCCAGAGACCCAGTACTTC	CASNAAGGPETQYF
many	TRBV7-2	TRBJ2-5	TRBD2	TGTGCCAGCAGCGCCCCCGTGGGCGGGAGAAGGGAGACCCAGTACTTC	CASSAPVGGRRETQYF